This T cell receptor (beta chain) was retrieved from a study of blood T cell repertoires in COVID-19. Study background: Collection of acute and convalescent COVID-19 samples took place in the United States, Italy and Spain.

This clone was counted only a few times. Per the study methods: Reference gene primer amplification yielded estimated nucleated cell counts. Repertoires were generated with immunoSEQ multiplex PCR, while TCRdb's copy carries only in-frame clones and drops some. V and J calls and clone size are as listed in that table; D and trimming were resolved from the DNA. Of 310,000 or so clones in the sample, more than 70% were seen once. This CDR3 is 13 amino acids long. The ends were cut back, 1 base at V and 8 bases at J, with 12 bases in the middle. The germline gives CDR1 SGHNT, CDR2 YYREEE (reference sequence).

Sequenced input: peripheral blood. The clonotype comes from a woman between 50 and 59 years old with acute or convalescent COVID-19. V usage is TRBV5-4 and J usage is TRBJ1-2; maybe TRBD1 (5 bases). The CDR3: CASSLPGRGGYTF. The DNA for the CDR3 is TGTGCCAGCAGCTTGCCAGGGCGCGGCGGCTACACCTTC.